These 5 T cell receptor beta chains came from one sample sequenced in a study of blood T cell repertoires in COVID-19. Assay: immunoSEQ multiplex PCR; the TCRdb copy retains only in-frame clones and omits some. The data hold 140,000 or so clones, with roughly 88% observed a single time. The material sequenced was peripheral blood. Every receptor here comes from a man aged 55-75 years with active or convalescent COVID-19.

This chain connects TRBV6-5 to TRBJ1-1, with TRBD1 matching over 8 bases. J gave up 1 base and V 5 bases, and 3 bases lay outside the gene matches. Germline V CDR1 and CDR2: MNHEY, SVGAGI. The CDR3 has 14 residues. CDR3 residues: CASSIGQGNTEAFF. The DNA for the CDR3 is TGTGCCAGCAGTATCGGACAGGGGAACACTGAAGCTTTCTTT.

J is TRBJ2-1 and V is TRBV28; 11 bases are a match to TRBD2. After removal of 4 bases from V and 4 bases from J, the junction contained 6 bases not matched to a gene. The length of the CDR3 is 16 residues. CDR1 is MDHEN and CDR2 is SYDVKM in the germline V gene. The CDR3 here is CASSSRLAGLYNEQFF. The CDR3 bases are TGTGCCAGCAGTTCGAGACTAGCGGGGCTTTACAATGAGCAGTTCTTC.

The chain links TRBV4-2 to TRBJ2-5; TRBD2 agrees at 7 bases. Per germline, CDR1 LGHNA and CDR2 YNFKEQ. This CDR3 has 14 amino acids. V gave up 5 bases and J gave up 1 base; unmatched junction bases: 4. Written as DNA, the CDR3 is TGTGCCAGCAGCAATAGCGGGTCCCAAGAGACCCAGTACTTC. Translation: CASSNSGSQETQYF.

The rearrangement joins TRBV29-1 to TRBJ1-1, with no clear D. Trimming shortened V by 4 bases and J by 6 bases, and 6 bases separated the two germline ends. CDR3 length equals 10 residues. Germline loops: CDR1 SQVTM, CDR2 ANQGSEA. The CDR3 nucleotides read TGCAGCGTTGGCACAGCTGAAGCTTTCTTT. Encoded protein: CSVGTAEAFF.

The chain recombines TRBV10-3 with TRBJ2-7; TRBD2 aligns across 7 bases. Germline V CDR1 and CDR2: ENHRY, SYGVKD. The V segment lost 8 bases and the J segment 2 bases; nucleotides outside the gene matches: 0. The CDR3 covers 11 residues. The CDR3 sequence is CAIGGAYEQYF. CDR3 coding DNA: TGTGCCATCGGGGGGGCCTACGAGCAGTACTTC.